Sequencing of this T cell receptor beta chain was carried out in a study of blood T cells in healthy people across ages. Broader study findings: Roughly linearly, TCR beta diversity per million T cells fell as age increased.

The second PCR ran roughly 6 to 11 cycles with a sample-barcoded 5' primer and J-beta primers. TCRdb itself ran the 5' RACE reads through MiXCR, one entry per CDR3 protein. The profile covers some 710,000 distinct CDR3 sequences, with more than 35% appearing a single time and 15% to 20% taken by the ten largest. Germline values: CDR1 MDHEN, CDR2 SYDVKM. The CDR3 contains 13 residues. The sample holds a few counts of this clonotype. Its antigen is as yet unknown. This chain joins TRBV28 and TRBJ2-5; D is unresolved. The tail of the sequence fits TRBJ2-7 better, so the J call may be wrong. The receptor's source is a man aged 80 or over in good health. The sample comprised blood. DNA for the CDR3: TGTGCCAGCAGTTCGTCGGATACCCACGAGCAGTACTTC. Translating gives CASSSSDTHEQYF.